A selection of T cell receptor beta chains follows, all from one sample in a study of OX40 agonist ivuxolimab in advanced cancers. Libraries were prepared by immunoSEQ multiplex PCR; TCRdb keeps only in-frame clonotypes and omits some of them. The table shows around 60,000 clones, with around 93% occurring only once. The sample was CD4+ or CD8+ T cells sorted from blood, taken in a trial of the OX40 agonist ivuxolimab. The receptors originated from an adult with an advanced solid tumor such as melanoma, head and neck, liver or kidney cancer. Each CDR3 is given with its conserved first and last residue. D genes are given only for firm matches. Clone size is not always given. Where it is, it says once, few, many or a class for expanded clones.

D gene: -
V gene: TRBV7-2
J gene: TRBJ2-7
clone size: -
CDR3 DNA: TGTGCCAGCAGCTTAGCAGACAGGTACGAGCAGTACTTC
CDR3 protein: CASSLADRYEQYF

D gene: TRBD2
V gene: TRBV7-9
J gene: TRBJ2-1
clone size: -
CDR3 DNA: TGTGCCAGCAGCTCCTTTATGTCTAGCGGGAAAACCCATGAGCAGTTCTTC
CDR3 protein: CASSSFMSSGKTHEQFF

D gene: -
V gene: TRBV5-6
J gene: TRBJ2-1
clone size: -
CDR3 DNA: TGTGCCAGCAGCTTGGCGGTGCATCGCTCCTACAATGAGCAGTTCTTC
CDR3 protein: CASSLAVHRSYNEQFF

D gene: -
V gene: TRBV5-4
J gene: TRBJ1-1
clone size: once
CDR3 DNA: TGTGCCAGCAACACAGGCGATAGGAACACTGAAGCTTTCTTT
CDR3 protein: CASNTGDRNTEAFF

D gene: -
V gene: TRBV7-2
J gene: TRBJ2-5
clone size: -
CDR3 DNA: TGTGCCAGCACCCGGCCCACGTCCGAGACCCAGTACTTC
CDR3 protein: CASTRPTSETQYF

D gene: -
V gene: TRBV6-1
J gene: TRBJ1-5
clone size: -
CDR3 DNA: TGTGCCAGCAGTGAAGCCGAGGGGTCACCCAATCAGCCCCAGCATTTT
CDR3 protein: CASSEAEGSPNQPQHF

D gene: -
V gene: TRBV19
J gene: TRBJ1-3
clone size: -
CDR3 DNA: TGTGGCACAGACAGTCCTGGAAACACCATATATTTT
CDR3 protein: CGTDSPGNTIYF

D gene: -
V gene: TRBV7-2
J gene: TRBJ1-2
clone size: -
CDR3 DNA: TGTGCCAGCAGCTTATTTTGGGGGGGCGACTATGGCTACACCTTC
CDR3 protein: CASSLFWGGDYGYTF

D gene: -
V gene: TRBV5-5
J gene: TRBJ1-5
clone size: -
CDR3 DNA: TGTGCCAGCAGCCTGGGAGGGGGTGCTGCCAATCAGCCCCAGCATTTT
CDR3 protein: CASSLGGGAANQPQHF

D gene: TRBD1
V gene: TRBV7-2
J gene: TRBJ1-2
clone size: -
CDR3 DNA: TGTGCCAGCAGTTACTTCCAGGGGGAGGGCTACACCTTC
CDR3 protein: CASSYFQGEGYTF

D gene: -
V gene: TRBV6-1
J gene: TRBJ1-2
clone size: -
CDR3 DNA: TGTGCCAGCAGTGACCATCAGGGGAACTATGGCTACACCTTC
CDR3 protein: CASSDHQGNYGYTF

D gene: -
V gene: TRBV5-1
J gene: TRBJ1-2
clone size: few
CDR3 DNA: TGCGCCAGCAGCCCGACAGGATCGGATAACTATGGCTACACCTTC
CDR3 protein: CASSPTGSDNYGYTF

D gene: TRBD1
V gene: TRBV7-8
J gene: TRBJ2-1
clone size: once
CDR3 DNA: TGTGCCAGCAGCCTCCGGACAGGGCGCGTATACAATGAGCAGTTCTTC
CDR3 protein: CASSLRTGRVYNEQFF

D gene: -
V gene: TRBV7-2
J gene: TRBJ2-1
clone size: -
CDR3 DNA: TGTGCCAGCAGCTTAGAGGTAGCGGTCTACAATGAGCAGTTCTTC
CDR3 protein: CASSLEVAVYNEQFF

D gene: -
V gene: TRBV6-5
J gene: TRBJ1-5
clone size: few
CDR3 DNA: TGTGCCAGCAGTTACCAGGAGAATCAGCCCCAGCATTTT
CDR3 protein: CASSYQENQPQHF

D gene: -
V gene: TRBV29-1
J gene: TRBJ1-5
clone size: -
CDR3 DNA: TGCAGCGCTACCGACAGTCACAATCAGCCCCAGCATTTT
CDR3 protein: CSATDSHNQPQHF

D gene: -
V gene: TRBV7-2
J gene: TRBJ2-2
clone size: -
CDR3 DNA: TGTGCCAGCAGCTTAGTATTTGGTCTAACCGGGGAGCTGTTTTTT
CDR3 protein: CASSLVFGLTGELFF

D gene: -
V gene: TRBV7-9
J gene: TRBJ1-4
clone size: -
CDR3 DNA: TGTGCCAGCAGCCTCCGGGACCCTAATGAAAAACTGTTTTTT
CDR3 protein: CASSLRDPNEKLFF

D gene: -
V gene: TRBV18
J gene: TRBJ1-4
clone size: few
CDR3 DNA: TGTGCCAGCTCACCACGGACGGATGAAAAACTGTTTTTT
CDR3 protein: CASSPRTDEKLFF

D gene: TRBD1
V gene: TRBV10-2
J gene: TRBJ2-1
clone size: -
CDR3 DNA: TGCGCCAGCCGCCCTCCCGGGACAGGCGGCAATGAGCAGTTCTTC
CDR3 protein: CASRPPGTGGNEQFF

D gene: TRBD1
V gene: TRBV7-2
J gene: TRBJ2-7
clone size: -
CDR3 DNA: TGTGCCAGCAGCTCAGGGACAGGTCCCTACGAGCAGTACTTC
CDR3 protein: CASSSGTGPYEQYF

D gene: -
V gene: TRBV10-2
J gene: TRBJ2-3
clone size: -
CDR3 DNA: TGCGCCAGCAGCAGTAGCGGCCCCCGGGATACGCAGTATTTT
CDR3 protein: CASSSSGPRDTQYF

D gene: TRBD1
V gene: TRBV27
J gene: TRBJ2-3
clone size: -
CDR3 DNA: TGTGCCAGCAGTTTATCGGGGACAGGCAGAACAGATACGCAGTATTTT
CDR3 protein: CASSLSGTGRTDTQYF

D gene: -
V gene: TRBV30
J gene: TRBJ1-1
clone size: -
CDR3 DNA: TGTGCCTGGAAATACAAACTCGGGAACACTGAAGCTTTCTTT
CDR3 protein: CAWKYKLGNTEAFF